This T cell receptor (beta chain) originates from a study of cytomegalovirus exposure and HLA in healthy donors. The study ran its PCR with 60 Vbeta and 13 Jbeta primers. Method: immunoSEQ multiplex PCR; TCRdb's copy keeps in-frame clones and lacks some. Of around 130,000 clones listed, just under 85% are singletons. The CDR3 is 16 residues long. Between the trimmed V and J ends, which lost 3 bases and 0 bases, there was a span of 13 bases. CDR1 is SGHNT, CDR2 YYREEE, per germline (reference sequence). The donors, nominally healthy at sampling, likely had unrecorded immune exposures. The chain recombines TRBV5-4 with TRBJ2-1, with D uncertain. This TCR derives from a boy aged 2-9 years in good health and CMV-seronegative. The source material was PBMCs. CDR3 DNA: TGTGCCAGCAGCTCGGAGCTTTTTAGCTCCTACAATGAGCAGTTCTTC. It codes for CASSSELFSSYNEQFF. The full variable domain, with the rest looked up from reference TRBV5-4 and TRBJ2-1, is ETGVTQSPTHLIKTRGQQVTLRCSSQSGHNTVSWYQQALGQGPQFIFQYYREEENGRGNFPPRFSGLQFPNYSSELNVNALELDDSALYLCASSSELFSSYNEQFFGPGTRLTVL.